Below, 9 T cell receptor beta chains from the same sample are listed, as sequenced in a study of OX40 agonist ivuxolimab in advanced cancers. Clones were sequenced by immunoSEQ multiplex PCR, and TCRdb holds only the in-frame ones, with some missing. The sample has 55,000 to 70,000 clones, around 89% seen once; the top ten hold roughly 1.8%. The source material was CD4+ or CD8+ T cells sorted from blood, sampled in a trial of the OX40 agonist ivuxolimab. The receptor source for this set is an adult with an advanced solid tumor such as melanoma, head and neck, liver or kidney cancer.

The chain combines TRBV7-2 with TRBJ2-3; maybe TRBD1 (6 bases). CDR3 length: 14 amino acids. The germline V gene encodes CDR1 SGHTA and CDR2 FQGNSA. The V end lost 2 bases, the J end lost 4 bases, and 10 bases lay between the germline ends. The CDR3 bases are TGTGCCAGCAGCTTACAGGGGCTCGCAGATACGCAGTATTTT. It codes for CASSLQGLADTQYF.

The V call is TRBV25-1, the J call TRBJ1-2; D possibly corresponds to TRBD1 (5 bases). V gave up 2 bases and J gave up 6 bases, with 10 bases separating them. CDR3 length: 13 residues. Germline V lookup: CDR1 MGHDK, CDR2 SYGVNS. The DNA of the CDR3 is TGTGCCAGCAGTGAAGAAAACAGGCATGGCTACACCTTC. This codes for CASSEENRHGYTF.

J is TRBJ1-2 and V is TRBV5-4, with D unclear. The V and J ends lost 2 bases and 4 bases respectively, with 9 bases between them. CDR1 and CDR2 (germline): SGHNT, YYREEE (reference sequence). The CDR3 spans 13 residues. CDR3 coding DNA: TGTGCCAGCAGCTTAGAGGGAGCCTATGGCTACACCTTC. It translates to CASSLEGAYGYTF. Based on the CDR3 plus reference TRBV5-4 and TRBJ1-2, the full variable domain is ETGVTQSPTHLIKTRGQQVTLRCSSQSGHNTVSWYQQALGQGPQFIFQYYREEENGRGNFPPRFSGLQFPNYSSELNVNALELDDSALYLCASSLEGAYGYTFGSGTRLTVV.

The V gene is TRBV6-1, the J gene TRBJ1-1; perhaps TRBD1 as D (6 bases). V was pared by 3 bases and J by 4 bases, with 15 bases between. This CDR3 is 15 amino acids long. Per the germline V gene, CDR1 is MNHNS and CDR2 is SASEGT. The CDR3 DNA reads TGTGCCAGCAGTGATGTGGGCAGGGGAAGCACTGAAGCTTTCTTT. Translation: CASSDVGRGSTEAFF.

The V gene is TRBV7-9, the J gene TRBJ1-2, with TRBD1 matching 9 bases. The CDR3 is 14 residues long. Germline CDR1 reads SEHNR; CDR2 reads FQNEAQ (reference sequence). V gave up 2 bases and J gave up 4 bases; unmatched junction bases: 2. CDR3 region: CASSLNRGLYGYTF. CDR3 coding DNA: TGTGCCAGCAGCTTAAACAGGGGGCTCTATGGCTACACCTTC.

The chain joins TRBV19 to TRBJ2-1; D is possibly TRBD1 (6 bases). V shed 8 bases and J shed 0 bases, with 11 bases lying between them. Germline CDR1 LNHDA, CDR2 SQIVND (reference sequence). The length of the CDR3 is 14 residues. The CDR3 sequence is CASQDSRSYNEQFF. In DNA form, the CDR3 reads TGTGCCAGTCAGGACAGCCGCTCCTACAATGAGCAGTTCTTC.

This chain links TRBV29-1 with TRBJ2-5; 7 nucleotides match TRBD1. With 5 bases clipped from V and 6 bases from J, the junction kept 12 bases outside the gene matches. Looked up from germline, CDR1 is SQVTM and CDR2 is ANQGSEA. The CDR3 contains 14 residues. CDR3 in amino acids: CSVRDSRGPQTQYF. As DNA, the CDR3 is TGCAGCGTTCGGGACAGTAGGGGCCCGCAGACCCAGTACTTC.

There are a few counts of this clone. The chain links TRBV7-9 to TRBJ2-7; no definite D call. Germline CDR1 reads SEHNR; CDR2 reads FQNEAQ (reference sequence). This CDR3 contains 13 residues. V lost 6 bases to trimming and J lost 0 bases, with 9 bases between them. This CDR3 reads CASRDEFSYEQYF. CDR3 bases: TGTGCCAGCAGAGACGAGTTCTCCTACGAGCAGTACTTC.

CDR3: CASRHRISPLHF. CDR3 sequence (DNA): TGTGCCAGCAGACACAGGATTTCACCCCTCCACTTT. The chain links TRBV7-9 to TRBJ1-6, with D possibly matching TRBD1 (5 bases). The CDR3 is 12 amino acids. Trimming took off 6 bases at V and 9 bases at J, with 9 bases between the two ends. Per the germline V gene, CDR1 is SEHNR and CDR2 is FQNEAQ (reference sequence).